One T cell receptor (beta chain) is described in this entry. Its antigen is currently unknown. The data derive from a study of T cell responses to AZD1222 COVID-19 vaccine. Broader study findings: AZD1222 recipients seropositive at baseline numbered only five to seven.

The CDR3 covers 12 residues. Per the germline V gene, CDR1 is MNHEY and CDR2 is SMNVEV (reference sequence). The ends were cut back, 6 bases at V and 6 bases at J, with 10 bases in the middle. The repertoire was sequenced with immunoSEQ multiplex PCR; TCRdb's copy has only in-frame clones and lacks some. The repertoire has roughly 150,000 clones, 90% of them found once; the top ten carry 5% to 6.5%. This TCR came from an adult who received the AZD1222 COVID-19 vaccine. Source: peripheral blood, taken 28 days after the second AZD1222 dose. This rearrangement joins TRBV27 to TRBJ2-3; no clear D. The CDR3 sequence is CASSPNMDTQYF. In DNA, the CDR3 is TGTGCCAGCAGCCCTAACATGGATACGCAGTATTTT.